Described below is a single TCR beta chain sequence and its context. The junction shows a germline mismatch at one end, possibly a read error. These data come from a study of blood T cell repertoires in COVID-19. Study as a whole: Researchers got acute and convalescent COVID-19 samples from the United States, Italy and Spain.

Germline-derived CDR1 and CDR2 are SEHNR and FQNEAQ (reference sequence). The CDR3 is 11 amino acids. Profiled with immunoSEQ multiplex PCR; TCRdb holds only in-frame clones, not every one. This sample has around 31,000 clones, with roughly nine tenths found just once. The source is a human donor with active COVID-19. The donor label of this sample is uncertain. The chain has TRBV7-9 and TRBJ2-7; D gene unclear. The specimen sequenced was peripheral blood. The DNA of the CDR3 is TGTGCCAGCAGTCTCATCTACGGGCAGTACTTC. Translation: CASSLIYGQYF.